These 19 T cell receptor beta chains were all obtained from the same sample, sequenced in a study of blood T cell repertoires in COVID-19. The assay was immunoSEQ multiplex PCR, and TCRdb's table has in-frame clones only and misses some. The sample records more than 55,000 clones, 65% to 80% being singletons. The source material was peripheral blood. The receptor source for this set is a human donor in a cohort sampled during active COVID-19.

This chain uses TRBV6-2 or TRBV6-3 with TRBJ2-5; D is possibly TRBD2 (5 bases). Germline CDR1 and CDR2: MNHEY and SVGEGT. There are 15 residues in the CDR3. Trimming removed 5 bases at V and 4 bases at J, with 17 bases between. The CDR3 DNA is TGTGCCAGCAGTACCCCCCGGGAATTTGCAGAGACCCAGTACTTC. Translating gives CASSTPREFAETQYF.

The chain is built from TRBV7-2 and TRBJ2-7; a possible D gene is TRBD2 (5 bases). V was clipped by 1 base and J by 7 bases, with 11 bases between them. CDR1 SGHTA and CDR2 FQGNSA come from the germline V gene. The CDR3 sequence is 13 residues long. The CDR3 loop reads CASSLDEGGEQYF. CDR3 sequence (DNA): TGTGCCAGCAGCTTAGACGAGGGCGGTGAGCAGTACTTC.

The V gene is TRBV7-9, the J gene TRBJ1-1; tentative D call: TRBD1 (6 bases). Germline CDR1 SEHNR, CDR2 FQNEAQ (reference sequence). This CDR3 region has 12 residues. V dropped 4 bases and J dropped 4 bases, with 7 bases sitting between them. As DNA, the CDR3 is TGTGCCAGCAGCTACAGGGTCACTGAAGCTTTCTTT. Translated, it gives CASSYRVTEAFF.

The chain carries TRBV18 and TRBJ1-4; TRBD1 might be the D (5 bases). Germline CDR1 KGHSH, CDR2 LQKENI. Trimming removed 2 bases from V and 8 bases from J, with 18 bases in between. The CDR3 contains 16 residues. The CDR3 here is CASSPNVRGGGEKLFF. CDR3 DNA: TGTGCCAGCTCACCAAACGTCCGGGGCGGAGGGGAAAAACTGTTTTTT.

The V and J genes are TRBV6-4 and TRBJ2-3; D perhaps matches TRBD2 (5 bases). The germline V and J ends were trimmed by 5 bases and 1 base, with 10 bases remaining between them. This CDR3 has 14 residues. CDR1 MRHNA and CDR2 SNTAGT come from the germline V gene. The CDR3 spells CASSSGRGTDTQYF. CDR3 DNA: TGTGCCAGCAGTTCGGGAAGAGGCACAGATACGCAGTATTTT.

The chain links TRBV6-2 or TRBV6-3 to TRBJ1-2; TRBD1 matches 10 bases. The V gene's germline CDR1 is MNHEY and CDR2 SVGEGT. J gave up 5 bases and V 6 bases, and 9 bases lay outside the gene matches. The CDR3 is made up of 15 amino acids. For the CDR3, the DNA is TGTGCCAGCAGCAACCGGGGGACAGGGGAATATGGCTACACCTTC. Amino acid sequence: CASSNRGTGEYGYTF.

The chain recombines TRBV11-2 with TRBJ1-5; the D gene is possibly TRBD1 (5 bases). This CDR3 has 16 residues. Trimming took 3 bases from V and 4 from J, leaving 16 bases between them. CDR1 and CDR2 from the germline V gene are SGHAT and FQNNGV. The CDR3 DNA reads as TGTGCCAGCAGCTTGGGGGGGAGAGGGAGTAATCAGCCCCAGCATTTT. This translates into CASSLGGRGSNQPQHF.

This chain connects TRBV19 to TRBJ2-2, with 7 nucleotides matching TRBD1. Germline V CDR1 and CDR2: LNHDA, SQIVND (reference sequence). The CDR3 has 14 amino acids. Trimming cost V 3 bases and J 4 bases; bases outside gene matches: 2. The CDR3 DNA follows: TGTGCCAGTAGTATGAACAGGGGCACCGGGGAGCTGTTTTTT. Its translation is CASSMNRGTGELFF.

The chain is built from TRBV15 and TRBJ2-7; 7 bases line up with TRBD2. From germline, CDR1 is LNHNV and CDR2 YYDKDF (reference sequence). J lost 1 base, V lost 0 bases, and 3 bases had no gene match. The CDR3 spans 15 residues. CDR3 coding DNA: TGTGCCACCAGCAGAGATAGCGGGCGGTCCTACGAGCAGTACTTC. Its translation is CATSRDSGRSYEQYF.

This clone occurred once. The chain joins TRBV14 to TRBJ2-3; TRBD2 matches at 10 bases. Germline CDR1 and CDR2: SGHDN and FVKESK. J was trimmed by 2 bases and V by 5 bases; bases with no gene match: 4. The CDR3 totals 15 residues. CDR3 bases: TGTGCCAGCAGCGATAGCGGGAGGAACACAGATACGCAGTATTTT. Translated, it gives CASSDSGRNTDTQYF.

The chain has TRBV7-2 and TRBJ2-3; possibly TRBD2 for D (6 bases). Deletions cut 7 bases from V and 0 bases from J, with 17 bases between. The CDR3 totals 16 residues. The germline V gene has CDR1 SGHTA and CDR2 FQGNSA. The CDR3, as DNA: TGTGCCAGCAAAGCCGACCTAGCGAGTAGCACAGATACGCAGTATTTT. Amino acids: CASKADLASSTDTQYF.

This clone was seen a handful of times. The J gene is TRBJ2-7, the V gene TRBV6-6; D remains unclear. Trimming took off 2 bases at V and 5 bases at J, with 13 bases between the two ends. The CDR3 has 14 amino acids. CDR1 and CDR2 (germline): MNHNY, SVGAGI (reference sequence). In DNA form, the CDR3 reads TGTGCCAGCAGTTACGGCCAGATCAAGAACGAGCAGTACTTC. This gives the protein CASSYGQIKNEQYF.

This chain links TRBV19 with TRBJ2-3; a weak D match, TRBD1 (5 bases). V was shortened by 4 bases and J by 4 bases, with 18 bases between the two germline ends. This CDR3 is built from 16 residues. Germline CDR1 is LNHDA and CDR2 is SQIVND (reference sequence). The CDR3 DNA is TGTGCCAGTAGTAACCCCTTAGACAGTTCCCCAGATACGCAGTATTTT. Amino acid sequence: CASSNPLDSSPDTQYF.

The V and J genes are TRBV30 and TRBJ2-7; D is perhaps TRBD2 (5 bases). The CDR3 consists of 13 residues. Germline loops: CDR1 GTSNPN, CDR2 SVGIG (reference sequence). Trimming removed 1 base from V and 3 bases from J, with 10 bases in between. The CDR3 here is CAWSEVSGYEQYF. CDR3 sequence (DNA): TGTGCCTGGAGTGAGGTGAGCGGCTACGAGCAGTACTTC.

This chain connects TRBV18 to TRBJ1-1; perhaps TRBD1 as D (5 bases). V was trimmed by 4 bases and J by 3 bases, leaving 12 bases between them. CDR1 and CDR2 (germline): KGHSH, LQKENI. The CDR3 covers 14 residues. CDR3 loop: CASSQIGGDTEAFF. The CDR3 DNA reads TGTGCCAGCTCACAGATTGGGGGGGACACTGAAGCTTTCTTT.

This clone was seen a handful of times. The chain is built from TRBV2 and TRBJ2-5, with D perhaps TRBD1 (6 bases). The V end was cut by 2 bases, the J end by 4 bases, with 11 bases between. Germline CDR1 reads SNHLY; CDR2 reads FYNNEI. The CDR3 sequence is 14 residues long. CDR3 bases: TGTGCCAGCAGTGAAAGTAGAGGGGGAGAGACCCAGTACTTC. This translates into CASSESRGGETQYF.

The chain couples TRBV4-1 to TRBJ2-1; TRBD2 matches at 14 bases. Germline loops: CDR1 MGHRA, CDR2 YSYEKL. CDR3 length: 17 amino acids. Trimming took 1 base from V and 8 from J; bases not matched to a gene: 7. The CDR3, as DNA: TGCGCCAGCAGCCAAGTCCCTGGGACTAGCGGGAGTTATGAGCAGTTCTTC. Encoded protein: CASSQVPGTSGSYEQFF.

The chain joins TRBV6-6 to TRBJ1-2, with D possibly matching TRBD1 (6 bases). V lost 7 bases and J 4 bases, leaving 10 bases between the germline ends. CDR1 MNHNY and CDR2 SVGAGI come from the germline V gene (reference sequence). The CDR3 runs to 12 residues. CDR3 sequence (DNA): TGTGCCAGCATCGTGGGGGCCTATGGCTACACCTTC. Protein product: CASIVGAYGYTF.

This clone was recorded once. This chain links TRBV4-3 with TRBJ1-2, with 8 bases fitting TRBD1. V shed 0 bases, J shed 5 bases, and the junction held 5 bases outside the gene matches. Germline V CDR1 and CDR2: LGHNA, YSLEER. This CDR3 is 15 amino acids long. The CDR3 bases are TGCGCCAGCAGCCAAGATGTCAGGGGGCGTTATGGCTACACCTTC. Residues: CASSQDVRGRYGYTF.